The entry below describes one TCR beta chain. Original handling: It was from reference gene primer amplification that nucleated cell counts were estimated. Assay used: immunoSEQ multiplex PCR; TCRdb lists only in-frame clones, some missing. V, J and clone size derive from that table, while D and trimming were established from the DNA sequence. The data show 150,000 to 200,000 clones, 90% seen once. The data derive from a study of blood T cell repertoires in COVID-19. On the study more broadly: There were acute and convalescent COVID-19 samples, and they came from the United States, Italy and Spain. T cells, B-cell-depleted T cells, or PBMCs supplied cDNA or gDNA.

J lost 14 bases, V lost 4 bases, and 9 bases had no gene match. This CDR3 region has 13 residues. Germline values: CDR1 KGHDR, CDR2 SFDVKD. V gene TRBV24-1 combines with J gene TRBJ2-1; the match to TRBD1 covers 8 bases. The sequencing input was peripheral blood. The source of this sequence is a man between 45 and 60 years old with acute or convalescent COVID-19. As DNA, the CDR3 is TGTGCCACCAGTGAATCTCAGGGGGCAGGGGAGTTCTTC. This encodes CATSESQGAGEFF.